This is a list of T cell receptor beta chains from one sample in a study of blood T cells in healthy people across ages. Via MiXCR, TCRdb re-called the 5' RACE reads, giving one row per CDR3 protein. The sample includes about 500,000 distinct CDR3 sequences, under 30% of them seen just once. This sample was also put to use in a study of T cells of mothers and their children.

The sample was blood. The source is a boy aged 5-17 years in good health. The CDR3 runs from the conserved cysteine through the conserved F or W. The D gene is left open where the match is weak. Only part of the rows carry a size: once, few, many, or a class if the clone is expanded.

>TRBV28|-|17|TRBJ2-7|-
CASSTPTLGTGGYEQYF
TGTGCCAGCAGCACCCCTACTTTAGGGACTGGAGGGTACGAGCAGTACTTC
>TRBV5-1|few|15|TRBJ2-1|-
CASSQTGTEWNEQFF
TGCGCCAGCAGCCAGACCGGGACGGAGTGGAATGAGCAGTTCTTC
>TRBV29-1|-|13|TRBJ2-3|-
CSVPLAGTDTQYF
TGCAGCGTCCCCCTCGCCGGCACAGATACGCAGTATTTT
>TRBV12-3/TRBV12-4|-|11|TRBJ1-5|-
CASSIAQPQHF
TGTGCCAGCAGTATTGCCCAGCCCCAGCATTTT
>TRBV28|-|16|TRBJ2-3|TRBD2
CASSAPTSDLTDTQYF
TGTGCCAGCAGTGCCCCAACTAGCGATCTCACAGATACGCAGTATTTT
>TRBV20-1|many|13|TRBJ2-4|-
CSFRSDVPGIQYF
TGCAGTTTCAGGTCCGATGTGCCGGGTATTCAGTACTTC
>TRBV6-1|-|13|TRBJ1-5|-
CASRPVSNQPQHF
TGTGCCAGCAGACCAGTTAGCAATCAGCCCCAGCATTTT
>TRBV3-1|few|16|TRBJ2-2|TRBD2
CASSLLAGGDTGELFF
TGTGCCAGCAGCCTACTAGCGGGGGGTGACACCGGGGAGCTGTTTTTT
>TRBV29-1|-|13|TRBJ1-1|TRBD1
CSVPTGVNTEAFF
TGCAGCGTCCCGACAGGGGTCAACACTGAAGCTTTCTTT
>TRBV27|-|15|TRBJ2-3|-
CASSPWAGVTDTQYF
TGTGCCAGCAGTCCGTGGGCAGGGGTAACAGATACGCAGTATTTT
>TRBV28|few|12|TRBJ1-5|-
CASSPPNQPQHF
TGTGCCAGCAGCCCTCCCAATCAGCCCCAGCATTTT
>TRBV3-1|-|16|TRBJ2-2|TRBD2
CASSQEAGELTGELFF
TGTGCCAGCAGCCAAGAAGCGGGAGAGTTGACCGGGGAGCTGTTTTTT
>TRBV15|-|13|TRBJ2-7|-
CATSWQGENGQYF
TGTGCCACCAGTTGGCAGGGTGAGAACGGGCAGTACTTC
>TRBV6-5|-|14|TRBJ1-2|-
CASSPRQEDYGYTF
TGTGCCAGCAGTCCACGACAGGAGGACTATGGCTACACCTTC
>TRBV4-1|-|16|TRBJ2-7|-
CASSQAPRASSYEQYF
TGCGCCAGCAGCCAAGCCCCCCGGGCGAGCTCCTACGAGCAGTACTTC
>TRBV6-5|-|14|TRBJ2-3|-
CASSYLAGTDTQYF
TGTGCCAGCAGTTACTTGGCAGGCACAGATACGCAGTATTTT
>TRBV4-1|few|18|TRBJ2-1|TRBD2
CASSQGLAGGPSYNEQFF
TGCGCCAGCAGCCAAGGATTAGCGGGAGGCCCCTCCTACAATGAGCAGTTCTTC
>TRBV7-2|-|17|TRBJ2-2|TRBD2
CASSLSGRGVNTGELFF
TGTGCCAGCAGCCTTAGCGGGAGGGGGGTGAACACCGGGGAGCTGTTTTTT
>TRBV28|few|12|TRBJ1-1|-
CASSSPTGVAFF
TGTGCCAGCAGTTCCCCGACAGGAGTTGCTTTCTTT
>TRBV3-1|-|15|TRBJ1-2|-
CASSQARPGANGYTF
TGCGCCAGCAGCCAAGCAAGGCCCGGGGCAAATGGCTACACCTTC
>TRBV2|few|14|TRBJ1-5|-
CASSGTIPGQPQHF
TGTGCCAGCAGTGGGACCATTCCAGGCCAGCCCCAGCATTTT
>TRBV24-1|few|14|TRBJ2-7|-
CATSQDGSTYEQYF
TGTGCCACCAGCCAGGACGGGTCGACCTACGAGCAGTACTTC
>TRBV7-2|-|16|TRBJ1-2|TRBD1
CASSLPGTGIAYGYTF
TGTGCCAGCAGCTTACCCGGGACAGGAATTGCCTATGGCTACACCTTC
>TRBV6-1|few|16|TRBJ2-5|-
CASSPDGYGFQETQYF
TGTGCCAGCTCTCCAGACGGGTACGGTTTCCAAGAGACCCAGTACTTC
>TRBV19|few|14|TRBJ2-1|-
CASSMLSQINEQFF
TGTGCCAGTAGTATGCTCAGTCAGATCAATGAGCAGTTCTTC
>TRBV5-1|-|12|TRBJ2-5|TRBD1
CASSPDRGPQYF
TGCGCCAGCAGCCCGGACAGGGGGCCGCAGTACTTC
>TRBV18|-|16|TRBJ2-1|TRBD2
CASSLQRGVTYNEQFF
TGTGCCAGCTCACTACAGCGGGGGGTCACCTACAATGAGCAGTTCTTC
>TRBV27|many|16|TRBJ2-7|TRBD1
CASSLLPGQGTYEQYF
TGTGCCAGCAGTTTGCTCCCGGGACAGGGTACGTACGAGCAGTACTTC
>TRBV15|-|15|TRBJ2-5|TRBD2
CATSRWGPSGETQYF
TGTGCCACCAGCAGATGGGGCCCTAGCGGGGAGACCCAGTACTTC
>TRBV27|few|12|TRBJ1-1|-
CATSTVGTEAFF
TGTGCCACCTCAACGGTAGGGACTGAAGCTTTCTTT
>TRBV9|-|15|TRBJ2-5|-
CASSVAGAYQETQYF
TGTGCCAGCAGCGTAGCGGGGGCGTACCAAGAGACCCAGTACTTC
>TRBV27|-|13|TRBJ1-1|-
CASSLQWDTEAFF
TGTGCCAGCAGTTTACAGTGGGACACTGAAGCTTTCTTT
>TRBV5-6|few|15|TRBJ2-1|TRBD1
CASSLEGTGGGEQFF
TGTGCCAGCAGCTTGGAGGGGACAGGGGGAGGTGAGCAGTTCTTC
>TRBV5-1|-|15|TRBJ1-2|-
CASSPGSGVVRWYTF
TGCGCCAGCAGCCCCGGTTCAGGGGTTGTTCGGTGGTACACCTTC
>TRBV10-3|few|14|TRBJ1-1|-
CAISEDGMNTEAFF
TGTGCCATCAGTGAAGACGGGATGAACACTGAAGCTTTCTTT
>TRBV7-2|few|16|TRBJ2-5|TRBD2
CASSFGLVPRSETQYF
TGTGCCAGCAGCTTCGGACTAGTTCCACGCTCGGAGACCCAGTACTTC
>TRBV7-9|-|14|TRBJ2-4|-
CASSLVGTKNIQYF
TGTGCCAGCAGCTTAGTGGGAACCAAAAACATTCAGTACTTC
>TRBV2|once|15|TRBJ2-6|-
CASSDDGSGASVLTF
TGTGCCAGCAGTGACGATGGCTCTGGGGCCAGCGTCCTGACTTTC
>TRBV20-1|-|15|TRBJ2-1|TRBD2
CSARTATAGYNEQFF
TGCAGTGCTAGAACGGCAACAGCGGGATACAATGAGCAGTTCTTC
>TRBV4-1|-|13|TRBJ1-1|-
CASSQVQGNEAFF
TGCGCCAGCAGCCAAGTCCAAGGGAATGAAGCTTTCTTT